This T cell receptor (beta chain) was identified during a study of control samples from healthy donors and cancer patients. This clone was observed a handful of times. Germline-derived CDR1 and CDR2 are SNHLY and FYNNEI. The CDR3 totals 17 residues. The V segment lost 10 bases and the J segment 1 base; nucleotides outside the gene matches: 12. Sequenced by immunoSEQ multiplex PCR; TCRdb stores in-frame clones only, minus some. This table has more than 65,000 clones, around nine tenths appearing once. The chain joins TRBV2 to TRBJ2-5; the match to TRBD2 covers 13 bases. The clonotype was recovered from a woman aged 55-70 years with head and neck cancer. Sequences were obtained from PBMCs. This CDR3 reads CAITELAGGPLQETQYF. CDR3 in DNA: TGTGCCATTACGGAACTAGCGGGAGGGCCCCTCCAAGAGACCCAGTACTTC.